This T cell receptor (beta chain) was captured in a study of CD8 T cells in ankylosing spondylitis. Study-wide points: Several of the motif variants were reported before in synovial fluid and blood from reactive arthritis. Clones linked with disease were CD8+ and fairly uncommon in the peripheral blood. There was reportedly significant enrichment of clones that were disease-linked in matched ankylosing spondylitis synovial fluid.

Construction of TCR beta libraries was performed using quantitative 5'-RACE with molecular barcodes. MiXCR, run by TCRdb on the 5' RACE reads, gives a single entry per CDR3 protein. In the table there are 200,000 to 300,000 distinct CDR3 sequences, roughly a quarter of which are singletons. A word on this clonotype: The target antigen is unknown. Just one base apart from a much larger clone, this may be a read error.

The sequencing input was blood, either unsorted or a sorted T cell fraction (not recorded which). The receptor was derived from a male donor with ankylosing spondylitis or in good health (not recorded which).

The DNA for the CDR3 is TGCGCCGGCAGCCCTTACGGTAGCAGGGGGCTTATCAATAAGACCCAGTACTTC. Translation: CAGSPYGSRGLINKTQYF. The chain joins TRBV5-1 to TRBJ2-5, with 8 positions matching TRBD1. Germline-derived CDR1 and CDR2 are SGHRS and YFSETQ. The length of the CDR3 is 18 residues.